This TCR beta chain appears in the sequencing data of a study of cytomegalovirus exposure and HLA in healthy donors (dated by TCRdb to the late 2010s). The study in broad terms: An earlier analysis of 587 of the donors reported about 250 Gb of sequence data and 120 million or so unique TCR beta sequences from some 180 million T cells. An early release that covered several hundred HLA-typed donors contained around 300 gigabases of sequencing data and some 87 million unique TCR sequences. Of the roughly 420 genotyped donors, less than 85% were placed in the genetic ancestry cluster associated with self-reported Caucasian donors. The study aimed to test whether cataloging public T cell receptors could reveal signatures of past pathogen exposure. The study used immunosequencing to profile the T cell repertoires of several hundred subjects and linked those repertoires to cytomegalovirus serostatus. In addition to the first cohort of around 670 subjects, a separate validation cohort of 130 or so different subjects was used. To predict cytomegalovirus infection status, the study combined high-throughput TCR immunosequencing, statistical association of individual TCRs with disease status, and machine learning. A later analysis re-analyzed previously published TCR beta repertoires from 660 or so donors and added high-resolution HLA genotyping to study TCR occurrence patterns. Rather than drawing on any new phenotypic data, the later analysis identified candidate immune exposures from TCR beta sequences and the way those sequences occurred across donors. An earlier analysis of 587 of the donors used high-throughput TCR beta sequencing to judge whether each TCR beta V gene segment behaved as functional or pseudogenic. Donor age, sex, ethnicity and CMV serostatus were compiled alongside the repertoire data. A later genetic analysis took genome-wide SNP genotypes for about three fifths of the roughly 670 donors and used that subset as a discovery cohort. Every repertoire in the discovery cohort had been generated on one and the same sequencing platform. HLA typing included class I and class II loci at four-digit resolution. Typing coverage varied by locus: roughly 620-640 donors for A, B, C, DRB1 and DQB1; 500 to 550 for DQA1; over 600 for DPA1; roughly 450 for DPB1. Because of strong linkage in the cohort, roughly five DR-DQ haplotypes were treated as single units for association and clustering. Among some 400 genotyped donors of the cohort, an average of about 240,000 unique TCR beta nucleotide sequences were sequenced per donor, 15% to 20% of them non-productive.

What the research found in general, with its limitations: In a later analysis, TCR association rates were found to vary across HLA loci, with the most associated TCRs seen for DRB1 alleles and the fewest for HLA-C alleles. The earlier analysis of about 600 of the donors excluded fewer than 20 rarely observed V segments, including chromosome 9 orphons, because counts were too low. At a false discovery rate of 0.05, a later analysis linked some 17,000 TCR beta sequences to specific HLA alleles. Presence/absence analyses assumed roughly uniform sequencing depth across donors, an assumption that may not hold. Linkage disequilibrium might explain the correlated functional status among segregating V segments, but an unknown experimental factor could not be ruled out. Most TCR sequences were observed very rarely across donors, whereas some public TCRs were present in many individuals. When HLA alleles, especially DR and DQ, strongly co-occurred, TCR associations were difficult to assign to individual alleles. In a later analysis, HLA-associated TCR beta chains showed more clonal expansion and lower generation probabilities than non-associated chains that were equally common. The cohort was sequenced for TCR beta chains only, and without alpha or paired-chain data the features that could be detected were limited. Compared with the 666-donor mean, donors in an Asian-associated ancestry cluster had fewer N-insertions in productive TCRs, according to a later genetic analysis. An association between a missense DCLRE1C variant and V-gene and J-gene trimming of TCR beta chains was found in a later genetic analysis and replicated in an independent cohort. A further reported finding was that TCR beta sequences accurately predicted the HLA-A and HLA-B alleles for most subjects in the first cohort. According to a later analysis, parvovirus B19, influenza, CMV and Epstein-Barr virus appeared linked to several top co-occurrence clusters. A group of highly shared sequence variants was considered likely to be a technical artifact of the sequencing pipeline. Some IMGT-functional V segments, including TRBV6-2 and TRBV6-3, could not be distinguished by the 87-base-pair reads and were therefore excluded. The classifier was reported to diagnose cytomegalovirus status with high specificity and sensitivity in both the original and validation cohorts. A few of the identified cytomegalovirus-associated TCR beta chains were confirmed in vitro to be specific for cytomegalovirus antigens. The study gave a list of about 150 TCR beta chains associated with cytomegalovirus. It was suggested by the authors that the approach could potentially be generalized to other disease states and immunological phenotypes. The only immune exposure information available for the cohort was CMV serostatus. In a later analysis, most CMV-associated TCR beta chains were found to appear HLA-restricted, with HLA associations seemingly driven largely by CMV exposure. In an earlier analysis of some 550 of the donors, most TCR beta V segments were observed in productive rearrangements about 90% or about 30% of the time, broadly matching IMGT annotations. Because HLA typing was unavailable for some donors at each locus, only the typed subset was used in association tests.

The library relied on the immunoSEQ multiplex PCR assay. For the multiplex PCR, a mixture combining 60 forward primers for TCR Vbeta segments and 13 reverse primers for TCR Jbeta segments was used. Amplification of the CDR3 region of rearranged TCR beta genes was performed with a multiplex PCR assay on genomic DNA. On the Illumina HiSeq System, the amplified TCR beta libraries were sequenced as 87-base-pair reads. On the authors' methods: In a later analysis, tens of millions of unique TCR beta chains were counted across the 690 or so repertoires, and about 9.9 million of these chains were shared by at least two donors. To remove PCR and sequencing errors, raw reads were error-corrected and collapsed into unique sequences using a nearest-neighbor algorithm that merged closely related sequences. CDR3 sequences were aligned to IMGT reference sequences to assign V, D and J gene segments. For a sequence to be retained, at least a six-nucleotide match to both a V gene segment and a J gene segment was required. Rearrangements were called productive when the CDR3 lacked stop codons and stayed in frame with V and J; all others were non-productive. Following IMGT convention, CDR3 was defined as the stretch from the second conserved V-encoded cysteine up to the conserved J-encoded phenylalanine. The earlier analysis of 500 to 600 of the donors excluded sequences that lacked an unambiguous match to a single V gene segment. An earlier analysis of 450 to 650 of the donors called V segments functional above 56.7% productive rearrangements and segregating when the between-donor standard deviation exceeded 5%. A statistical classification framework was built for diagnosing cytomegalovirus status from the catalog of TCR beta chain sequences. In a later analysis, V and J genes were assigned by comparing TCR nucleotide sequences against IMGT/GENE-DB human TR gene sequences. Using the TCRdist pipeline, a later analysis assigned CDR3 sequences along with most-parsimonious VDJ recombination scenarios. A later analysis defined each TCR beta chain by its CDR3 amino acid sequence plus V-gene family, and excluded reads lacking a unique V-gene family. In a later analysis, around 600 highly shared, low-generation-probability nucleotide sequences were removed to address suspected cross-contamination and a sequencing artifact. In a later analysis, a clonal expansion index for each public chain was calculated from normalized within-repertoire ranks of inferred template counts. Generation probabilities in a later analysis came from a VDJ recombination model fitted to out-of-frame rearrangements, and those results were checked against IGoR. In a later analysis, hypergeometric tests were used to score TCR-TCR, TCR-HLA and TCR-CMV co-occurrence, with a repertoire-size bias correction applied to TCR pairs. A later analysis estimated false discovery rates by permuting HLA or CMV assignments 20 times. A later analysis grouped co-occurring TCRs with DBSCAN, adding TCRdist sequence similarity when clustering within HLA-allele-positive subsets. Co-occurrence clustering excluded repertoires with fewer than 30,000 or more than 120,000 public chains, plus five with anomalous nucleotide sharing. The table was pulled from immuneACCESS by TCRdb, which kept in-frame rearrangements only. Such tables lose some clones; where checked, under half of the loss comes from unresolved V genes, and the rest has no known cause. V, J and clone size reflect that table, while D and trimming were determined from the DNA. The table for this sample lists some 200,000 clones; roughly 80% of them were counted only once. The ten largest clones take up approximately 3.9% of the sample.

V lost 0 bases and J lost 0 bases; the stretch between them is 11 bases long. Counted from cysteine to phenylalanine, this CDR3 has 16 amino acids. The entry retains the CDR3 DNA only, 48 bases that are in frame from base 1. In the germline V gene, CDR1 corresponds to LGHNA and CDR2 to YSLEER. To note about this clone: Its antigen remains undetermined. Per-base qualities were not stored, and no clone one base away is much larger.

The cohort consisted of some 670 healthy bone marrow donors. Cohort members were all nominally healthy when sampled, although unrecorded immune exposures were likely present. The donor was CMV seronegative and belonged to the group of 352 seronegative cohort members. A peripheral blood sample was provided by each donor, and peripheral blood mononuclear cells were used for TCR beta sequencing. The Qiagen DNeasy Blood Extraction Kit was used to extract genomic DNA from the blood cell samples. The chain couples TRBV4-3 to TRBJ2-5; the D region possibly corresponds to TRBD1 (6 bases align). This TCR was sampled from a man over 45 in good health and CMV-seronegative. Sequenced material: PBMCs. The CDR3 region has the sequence CASSQDWGPDQETQYF. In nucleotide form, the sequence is TGCGCCAGCAGCCAAGATTGGGGGCCCGACCAAGAGACCCAGTACTTC.